The TCR beta chain described here comes from a study of beta chain features in type 1 diabetes. Findings and limits, study-wide: TCRB CDR3 length was moderately but significantly reduced in all four CD4+ subsets of Type 1 diabetes patients.

The CDR3 totals 14 residues. The trim removed 5 bases at V and 3 bases at J, leaving 2 bases unmatched. Germline V gene data show CDR1 as LNHDA and CDR2 as SQIVND (reference sequence). This clone has more than one count but fewer than ten. The target antigen is unknown. In the same sample, other DNA sequences code for this CDR3. Expressed TCRB transcripts were sequenced because the entire RNA isolate underwent reverse transcription. TCRdb keeps only in-frame clones here, not all; method: immunoSEQ multiplex PCR. The sample lists 430,000 or so clones, roughly an eighth seen once, with 0.04% to 0.05% in the top ten.

The genes are TRBV19 and TRBJ2-7; 12 nucleotides align to TRBD2. Specimen: naive CD4+ T cells from blood. The clonotype comes from a woman under 30 in good health. The CDR3 loop is CASSRTSGIYEQYF. The CDR3 DNA reads as TGTGCCAGTAGTCGGACTAGCGGGATCTACGAGCAGTACTTC.